This T cell receptor (beta chain) emerged from a study of cytomegalovirus exposure and HLA in healthy donors. On this clone: Antigen unknown.

Whole-study results and caveats: High sensitivity and specificity were reportedly achieved when the classifier diagnosed cytomegalovirus status. Testing in vitro showed a few CMV-associated chains specific for CMV antigens. About 87% or about 30% of the time was how often most TCR beta V segments were productive, according to an earlier analysis.

PCR involved 60 Vbeta and 13 Jbeta primers. Clones were read by immunoSEQ multiplex PCR, and TCRdb kept only the in-frame ones, dropping some. Among approximately 120,000 clones, 60% to 80% were seen once, and the ten largest hold approximately 3.8%. The germline V gene has CDR1 SGHRS and CDR2 YFSETQ. The CDR3 covers 15 residues. After removal of 4 bases from V and 6 bases from J, the junction contained 7 bases not matched to a gene. The source of this sequence is a man in his thirties or forties in good health and CMV-seronegative. Material: PBMCs. The chain links TRBV5-1 to TRBJ2-3; 11 bases are shared with TRBD2. The CDR3 sequence is CASSHTTSGADTQYF. DNA of the CDR3: TGCGCCAGCAGCCATACGACTAGCGGGGCCGATACGCAGTATTTT.